These 5 T cell receptor beta chains were all obtained from the same sample, sequenced in a study of T-cell memory formation after mild COVID-19 (dated by TCRdb to the early 2020s). Receptors were amplified or captured by 5' RACE. The sequencer listed for this sample is Illumina NovaSeq 6000. Using fastp at Q25 and MiXCR, TCRdb reprocessed the public reads and kept productive beta chains. CDR3 protein sequences are deduplicated, and each keeps its most common genes and DNA. In all, the sample holds about 110,000 distinct CDR3 sequences, and over 15% of those were seen once. The biggest ten clones account for roughly 6% of the sample. The specimen was PBMCs or a T cell subset sorted from them (not recorded which). The receptors stem from a man between 18 and 35 years old who had mild COVID-19 (a few samples of this study predate the infection). The sample titles of this study are shuffled in the database, so cell type and time point are left out; the donor was told from shared clones.

The J gene is TRBJ2-3, the V gene TRBV29-1, with a tentative D call TRBD1 (5 bases). V was clipped by 6 bases and J by 7 bases, with 14 bases between them. The CDR3 runs 12 residues. Germline V CDR1 and CDR2: SQVTM, ANQGSEA. CDR3 loop: CSVGPQENTQYF. The CDR3 nucleotides read TGCAGCGTGGGCCCACAGGAAAATACGCAGTATTTT.

The chain has TRBV11-2 and TRBJ2-2; D remains unclear. The CDR3 runs 15 residues. V was clipped by 5 bases and J by 7 bases, with 17 bases between them. The germline gives CDR1 SGHAT, CDR2 FQNNGV. CDR3 protein: CASSPPRTWSGELFF. CDR3 DNA: TGTGCCAGCAGCCCTCCGCGTACCTGGAGCGGGGAGCTGTTTTTT.

This clonotype was seen a few times. The chain joins TRBV6-5 to TRBJ1-3; the D gene is possibly TRBD1 (5 bases). Germline values: CDR1 MNHEY, CDR2 SVGAGI. This CDR3 comprises 18 residues. V was pared by 2 bases and J by 0 bases, with 17 bases between. The DNA of the CDR3 is TGTGCCAGCAGTTACGAGGTCCCCAGGGTACTCTCTGGAAACACCATATATTTT. Its translation is CASSYEVPRVLSGNTIYF.

This chain connects TRBV20-1 to TRBJ1-5; D possibly corresponds to TRBD1 (5 bases). Trimming cost V 3 bases and J 3 bases, with 6 bases left between them. CDR1 and CDR2 (germline): DFQATT, SNEGSKA (reference sequence). This CDR3 spans 12 amino acids. CDR3 amino acids: CSARGPNQPQHF. The CDR3 bases are TGCAGTGCTAGGGGGCCCAATCAGCCCCAGCATTTT.

This clonotype was counted at least ten times. CDR3 sequence (DNA): TGCAGTGCTAGGTCGGGGAGCAATCAGCCCCAGCATTTT. It yields the protein CSARSGSNQPQHF. V and J are TRBV20-1 and TRBJ1-5; D ambiguous. CDR3 length equals 13 residues. The V end was cut by 3 bases, the J end by 1 base, with 7 bases between. From germline, CDR1 is DFQATT and CDR2 SNEGSKA (reference sequence).